The subject of this entry is one T cell receptor (beta chain). Source study methods: Reference gene primer amplification gave estimated nucleated cell counts. Profiled with immunoSEQ multiplex PCR; TCRdb holds only in-frame clones, not every one. V, J and clone size are taken as reported in that table, and D and trimming were inferred from the DNA itself. In the table there are some 90,000 clones, over 85% of which are singletons. This record comes from a study of blood T cell repertoires in COVID-19. The overall study: Samples came from the United States, Italy and Spain, spanning acute and convalescent COVID-19. Sample material is recorded as cDNA or gDNA derived from T cells, B-cell-depleted T cells, or PBMCs.

Deletions cut 6 bases from V and 2 bases from J, with 22 bases between. The CDR3 totals 17 residues. Looked up from germline, CDR1 is MNHEY and CDR2 is SVGEGT. Source material: peripheral blood. This TCR derives from a middle-aged man with acute or convalescent COVID-19. V usage is TRBV6-2 or TRBV6-3 and J usage is TRBJ2-5; D might be TRBD2 (5 bases). The CDR3 loop reads CASSVDLRDPRQETQYF. CDR3 DNA: TGTGCCAGCAGCGTCGACCTCCGGGATCCCAGACAAGAGACCCAGTACTTC.